This TCR beta chain was sequenced during a study of blood T cell repertoires in COVID-19. This clone was detected only a few times. The CDR3 spans 15 residues. The germline CDR1 and CDR2 sequences are SNHLY and FYNNEI. Trimming took off 4 bases at V and 1 base at J, with 11 bases between the two ends. Original handling: Nucleated cell counts were estimated from reference gene primer amplification. Profiled with immunoSEQ multiplex PCR; TCRdb holds only in-frame clones, not every one. That table gives V, J and clone size, and the DNA gave D and trimming. The repertoire holds roughly 160,000 clones, with more than 75% as singletons.

This chain links TRBV2 with TRBJ1-3; TRBD1 is a possible D gene (6 bases). The sequence derives from a man aged 45 to 65 who had recovered from COVID-19. The sample was peripheral blood. In DNA form, the CDR3 reads TGTGCCAGCAGTGTATCGAGGGGGTCTGGAAACACCATATATTTT. Translated, it gives CASSVSRGSGNTIYF.